The present TCR beta chain was sequenced within a study of T cells in Graves' hyperthyroidism and ophthalmopathy. TCR beta CDR3 regions were amplified from RNA. RT-PCR in the first round (using the HTBI primer set) targeted the TCR CDR3. TCRdb re-called the multiplex PCR reads with MiXCR, one entry per CDR3 protein. The data show 600,000 or so distinct CDR3 sequences, roughly 17% seen once. General observations from the study: The model forecast ophthalmopathy, anticipating it by a median approximately 7 months before onset.

Germline V gene data show CDR1 as MNHNS and CDR2 as SASEGT. Trimming removed 6 bases at V and 4 bases at J, with 15 bases between. The CDR3 has 15 amino acids. Hyperthyroidism patients were newly diagnosed, had disease duration under 2 months, and were aged 18 to 65 years. The study left out patients who had uncontrolled infection, other autoimmune disease, pregnancy or lactation. This clonotype has ten or more counts. Its matching antigen is unknown. The TCR sequence derives from a woman aged 25-40 years with Graves' hyperthyroidism. Sequences were obtained from blood. The J gene is TRBJ2-2, the V gene TRBV6-1, with D perhaps matching TRBD1 (5 bases). CDR3 DNA sequence: TGTGCCAGCAGCCAGCTTCAGGGCGGCACCGGGGAGCTGTTTTTT. This translates into CASSQLQGGTGELFF.